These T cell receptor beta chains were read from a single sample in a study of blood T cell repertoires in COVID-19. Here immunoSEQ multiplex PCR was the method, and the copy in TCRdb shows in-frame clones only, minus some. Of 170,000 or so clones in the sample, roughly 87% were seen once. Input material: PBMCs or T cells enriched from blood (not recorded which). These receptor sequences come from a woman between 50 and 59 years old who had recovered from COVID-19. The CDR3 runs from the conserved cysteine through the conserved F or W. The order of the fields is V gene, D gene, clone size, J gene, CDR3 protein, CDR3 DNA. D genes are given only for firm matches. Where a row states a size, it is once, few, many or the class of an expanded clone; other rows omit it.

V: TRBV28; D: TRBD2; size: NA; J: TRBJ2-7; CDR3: CASSPRGGYEQYF; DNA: TGTGCCAGCAGCCCCCGCGGGGGTTACGAGCAGTACTTC
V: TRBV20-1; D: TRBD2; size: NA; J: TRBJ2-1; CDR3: CSASTGREGNEQFF; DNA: TGCAGTGCTAGTACTGGGCGGGAGGGCAATGAGCAGTTCTTC
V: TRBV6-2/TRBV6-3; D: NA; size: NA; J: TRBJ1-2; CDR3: CASTPGTPANYGYTF; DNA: TGTGCCAGCACCCCGGGGACACCAGCTAACTATGGCTACACCTTC
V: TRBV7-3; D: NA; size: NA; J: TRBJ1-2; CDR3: CASSLRGPTSPRINYGYTF; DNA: TGTGCCAGCAGCTTAAGGGGACCAACTAGCCCTCGGATTAACTATGGCTACACCTTC
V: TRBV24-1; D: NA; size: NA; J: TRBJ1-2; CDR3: CATSEGTNLKGYTF; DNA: TGTGCCACCAGTGAAGGGACAAACCTGAAAGGCTACACCTTC
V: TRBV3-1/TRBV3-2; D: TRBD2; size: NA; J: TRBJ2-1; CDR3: CASSQGSLAEPYNEQFF; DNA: TGTGCCAGCAGCCAAGGTAGTCTAGCGGAGCCCTACAATGAGCAGTTCTTC
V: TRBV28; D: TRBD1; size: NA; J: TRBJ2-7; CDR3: CASSPDRGGSYEQYF; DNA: TGTGCCAGCAGCCCCGACAGGGGGGGCTCCTACGAGCAGTACTTC
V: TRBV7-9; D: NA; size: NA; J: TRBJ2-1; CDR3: CASSLTMVGSYNEQFF; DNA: TGTGCCAGCAGCTTAACTATGGTGGGCTCCTACAATGAGCAGTTCTTC
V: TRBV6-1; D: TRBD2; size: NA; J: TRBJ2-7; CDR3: CASSEALAGLLHEQYF; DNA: TGTGCCAGCAGTGAAGCGTTAGCGGGACTGCTCCACGAGCAGTACTTC
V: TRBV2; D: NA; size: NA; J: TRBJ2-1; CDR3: CASSPGMYNEQFF; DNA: TGTGCCAGCAGTCCAGGGATGTACAATGAGCAGTTCTTC
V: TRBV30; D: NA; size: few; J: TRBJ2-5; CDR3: CAWSVGETQYF; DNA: TGTGCCTGGAGTGTCGGGGAGACCCAGTACTTC
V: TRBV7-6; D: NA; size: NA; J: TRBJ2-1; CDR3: CASSLSGSRGNEQFF; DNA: TGTGCCAGCAGCTTGTCCGGGAGCAGAGGTAATGAGCAGTTCTTC
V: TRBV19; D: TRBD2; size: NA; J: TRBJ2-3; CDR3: CASSETGLAGGTDTQYF; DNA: TGTGCCAGTAGCGAAACGGGACTAGCGGGAGGAACAGATACGCAGTATTTT
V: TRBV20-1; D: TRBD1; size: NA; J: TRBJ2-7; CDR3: CSASWGQGAYEQYF; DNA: TGCAGTGCTAGTTGGGGGCAGGGGGCCTACGAGCAGTACTTC
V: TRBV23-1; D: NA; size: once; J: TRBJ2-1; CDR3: CASSQADRCSYNEQFF; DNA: TGCGCCAGCAGTCAAGCCGACAGGTGCTCCTACAATGAGCAGTTCTTC
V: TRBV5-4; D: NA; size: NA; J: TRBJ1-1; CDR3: CASSQDWDRGGAFF; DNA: TGTGCCAGCAGCCAAGACTGGGATCGGGGTGGGGCTTTCTTT
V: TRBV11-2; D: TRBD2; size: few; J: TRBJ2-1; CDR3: CASRPLAGAGNEQFF; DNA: TGTGCCAGCAGACCACTAGCGGGAGCGGGAAATGAGCAGTTCTTC
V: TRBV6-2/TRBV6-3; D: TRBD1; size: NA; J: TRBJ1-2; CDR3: CASSDGTAHYGYTF; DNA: TGTGCCAGCAGTGACGGGACAGCTCACTATGGCTACACCTTC
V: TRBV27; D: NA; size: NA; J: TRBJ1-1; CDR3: CASSRGANTEAFF; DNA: TGTGCCAGCAGCAGGGGTGCGAACACTGAAGCTTTCTTT
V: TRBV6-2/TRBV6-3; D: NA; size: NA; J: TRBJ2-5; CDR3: CASSYPLDSLRETQYF; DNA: TGTGCCAGCAGTTACCCTCTCGACAGCCTGCGAGAGACCCAGTACTTC
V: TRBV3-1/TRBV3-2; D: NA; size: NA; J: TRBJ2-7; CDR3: CASSQRVGGEQYF; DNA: TGTGCCAGCAGCCAAAGAGTGGGGGGCGAGCAGTACTTC
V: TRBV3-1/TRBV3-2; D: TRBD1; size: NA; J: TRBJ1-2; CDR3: CASSHTGTGESNGYTF; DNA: TGTGCCAGCAGCCATACCGGGACAGGGGAATCAAATGGCTACACCTTC
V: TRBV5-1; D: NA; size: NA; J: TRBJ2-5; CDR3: CASSLDPRGGETQYF; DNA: TGCGCCAGCAGCTTGGACCCTAGAGGGGGAGAGACCCAGTACTTC
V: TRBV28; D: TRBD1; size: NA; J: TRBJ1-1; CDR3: CASSLRTGEAFF; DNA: TGTGCCAGCAGTCTCAGGACAGGTGAAGCTTTCTTT
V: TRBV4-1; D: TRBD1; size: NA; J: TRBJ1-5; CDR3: CASSQDRTGGIGNQPQHF; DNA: TGCGCCAGCAGCCAAGACCGGACAGGGGGCATAGGTAATCAGCCCCAGCATTTT
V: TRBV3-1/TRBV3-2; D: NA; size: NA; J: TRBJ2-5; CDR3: CASSLLRGGVETQYF; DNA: TGTGCCAGCAGTCTACTTCGAGGCGGTGTGGAGACCCAGTACTTC
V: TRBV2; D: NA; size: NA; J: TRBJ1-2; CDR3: CASSQSYGYTF; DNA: TGTGCCAGCAGCCAGTCTTATGGCTACACCTTC
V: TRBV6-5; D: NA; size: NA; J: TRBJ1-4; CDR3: CASNSGYEKLFF; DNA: TGTGCCAGCAATTCCGGGTATGAAAAACTGTTTTTT
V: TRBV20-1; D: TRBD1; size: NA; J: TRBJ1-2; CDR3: CSASDDRGIGNGYTF; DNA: TGCAGTGCTAGTGATGACAGGGGGATCGGTAATGGCTACACCTTC
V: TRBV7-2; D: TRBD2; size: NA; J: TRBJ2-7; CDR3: CASSPRTSGQIYEQYF; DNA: TGTGCCAGCAGCCCAAGGACTAGCGGGCAAATCTACGAGCAGTACTTC
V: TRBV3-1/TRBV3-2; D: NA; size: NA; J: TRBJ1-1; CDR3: CASSQTDTEAFF; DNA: TGTGCCAGCAGCCAGACAGACACTGAAGCTTTCTTT
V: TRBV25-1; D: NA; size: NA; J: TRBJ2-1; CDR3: CASSEWGPISYNEQFF; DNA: TGTGCCAGCAGTGAATGGGGCCCGATTAGTTACAATGAGCAGTTCTTC
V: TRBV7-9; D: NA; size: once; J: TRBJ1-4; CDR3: CASSLGGDTNEKLFF; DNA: TGTGCCAGCAGCTTAGGGGGGGACACTAATGAAAAACTGTTTTTT
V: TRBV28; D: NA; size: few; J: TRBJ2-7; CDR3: CASTRTPEGGEQYF; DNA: TGTGCCAGCACTAGGACTCCGGAAGGGGGCGAGCAGTACTTC
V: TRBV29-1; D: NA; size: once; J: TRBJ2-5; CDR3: CSVSGLQETQYF; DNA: TGCAGCGTTAGCGGGCTGCAAGAGACCCAGTACTTC
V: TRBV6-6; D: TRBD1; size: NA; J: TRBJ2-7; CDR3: CASSRGQGEGYEQYF; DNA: TGTGCCAGCAGTAGAGGACAGGGTGAGGGCTACGAGCAGTACTTC
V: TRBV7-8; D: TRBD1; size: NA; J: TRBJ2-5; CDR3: CASSLIGTGRGETQYF; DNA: TGTGCCAGCAGCTTAATAGGGACAGGACGTGGAGAGACCCAGTACTTC
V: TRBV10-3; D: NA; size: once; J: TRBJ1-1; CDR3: CAISESGSPVYTEAFF; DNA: TGTGCCATCAGTGAGTCGGGGAGTCCGGTGTACACTGAAGCTTTCTTT
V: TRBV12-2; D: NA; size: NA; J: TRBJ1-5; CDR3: CANAPRLWGNQPQHF; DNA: TGTGCAAATGCGCCTAGGCTGTGGGGCAATCAGCCCCAGCATTTT
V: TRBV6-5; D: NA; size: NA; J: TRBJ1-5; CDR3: CASRGGVSNQPQHF; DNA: TGTGCCAGCAGGGGGGGAGTTAGCAATCAGCCCCAGCATTTT
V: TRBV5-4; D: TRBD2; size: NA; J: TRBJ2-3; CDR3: CASRGASGSTDTQYF; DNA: TGTGCCAGCAGGGGAGCTAGCGGGAGCACAGATACGCAGTATTTT